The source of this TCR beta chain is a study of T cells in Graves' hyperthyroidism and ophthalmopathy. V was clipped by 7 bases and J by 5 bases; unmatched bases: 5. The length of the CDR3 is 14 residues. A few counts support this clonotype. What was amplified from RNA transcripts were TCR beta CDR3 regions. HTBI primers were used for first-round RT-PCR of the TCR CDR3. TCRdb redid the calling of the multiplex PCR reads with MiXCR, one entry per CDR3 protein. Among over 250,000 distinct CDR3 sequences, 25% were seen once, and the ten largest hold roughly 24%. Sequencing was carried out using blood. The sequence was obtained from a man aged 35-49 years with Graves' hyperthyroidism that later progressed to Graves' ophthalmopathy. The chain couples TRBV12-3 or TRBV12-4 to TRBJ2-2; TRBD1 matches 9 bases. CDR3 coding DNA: TGTGCCAGCACTGGGACAGGGAGAACCGGGGAGCTGTTTTTT. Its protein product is CASTGTGRTGELFF.